The next 10 T cell receptor beta chains were all read from a single sample in a study of shared clonotypes between healthy human individuals. Terminally differentiated effector memory CD45RA+ cells were left out of the naive CD8 fraction, which was CD45RO-negative and positively selected for CCR7. TCRdb's table, derived via immunoSEQ multiplex PCR, lists solely in-frame clones and lacks some. The top ten hold over 0.1% of the sample, which has around 600,000 clones, approximately 95% seen once. Input material: naive CD8+ T cells sorted from blood. The receptor source for this set is a woman aged 25 to 39 in good health.

This clone was counted once. V is TRBV28 and J is TRBJ1-1; maybe TRBD1 (5 bases). Per the germline V gene, CDR1 is MDHEN and CDR2 is SYDVKM. V was clipped by 8 bases and J by 1 base, with 14 bases between them. This CDR3 has 14 amino acids. The chain's CDR3 is CASGEGQPNTEAFF. CDR3 nucleotides: TGTGCCAGCGGTGAGGGGCAGCCGAACACTGAAGCTTTCTTT.

The chain joins TRBV28 to TRBJ2-2, with a tentative D call TRBD1 (5 bases). CDR3 length equals 11 residues. Germline loops: CDR1 MDHEN, CDR2 SYDVKM. Trimming left V 8 bases short and J 9 bases short, with 10 bases between. This CDR3 is CASVWGRELFF. The CDR3 DNA reads TGTGCCAGCGTCTGGGGCCGGGAGCTGTTTTTT.

The gene calls are TRBV28 and TRBJ1-2; TRBD1 matches at 7 bases. V lost 6 bases and J lost 3; bases outside the gene matches: 16. Germline-derived CDR1 and CDR2 are MDHEN and SYDVKM. The CDR3 runs 17 residues. The CDR3 region is CASRLDREGIWDYGYTF. The CDR3 DNA is TGTGCCAGCAGACTCGACAGGGAAGGGATTTGGGACTATGGCTACACCTTC.

The rearrangement joins TRBV5-1 to TRBJ1-6; tentatively, D is TRBD1 (5 bases). Germline CDR1 SGHRS, CDR2 YFSETQ. CDR3 length: 13 residues. V dropped 0 bases and J dropped 9 bases, with 7 bases sitting between them. The CDR3 sequence is CASSLAGGSPLHF. DNA of the CDR3: TGCGCCAGCAGCTTGGCCGGGGGTTCACCCCTCCACTTT. Full variable domain (missing parts from reference TRBV5-1 and TRBJ1-6): KAGVTQTPRYLIKTRGQQVTLSCSPISGHRSVSWYQQTPGQGLQFLFEYFSETQRNKGNFPGRFSGRQFSNSRSEMNVSTLELGDSALYLCASSLAGGSPLHFGNGTRLTVT.

The chain is built from TRBV6-1 and TRBJ2-3; D remains ambiguous. CDR1 and CDR2 from the germline V gene are MNHNS and SASEGT. This CDR3 contains 12 residues. The germline V and J ends were trimmed by 6 bases and 0 bases, with 4 bases remaining between them. The CDR3 loop reads CASRDSTDTQYF. The DNA for the CDR3 is TGTGCCAGCAGGGACAGCACAGATACGCAGTATTTT.

The chain combines TRBV19 with TRBJ2-7; TRBD2 matches at 8 bases. The V segment lost 3 bases and the J segment 3 bases; nucleotides outside the gene matches: 4. Per the germline V gene, CDR1 is LNHDA and CDR2 is SQIVND (reference sequence). The CDR3 is made up of 14 amino acids. CDR3 protein: CASSMAGGGYEQYF. The CDR3 bases are TGTGCCAGTAGTATGGCGGGAGGAGGCTACGAGCAGTACTTC.

The chain is built from TRBV9 and TRBJ2-4; D assignment may be TRBD1 or TRBD2 (6 bases each). Germline V gene data show CDR1 as SGDLS and CDR2 as YYNGEE. The CDR3 runs to 14 residues. Trimming cost V 6 bases and J 7 bases, with 17 bases left between them. The CDR3 region is CASTRTAGGNIQYF. CDR3 DNA sequence: TGTGCCAGCACCCGGACAGCTGGAGGGAACATTCAGTACTTC.

This chain connects TRBV2 to TRBJ2-1, with no clear D. Germline CDR1 and CDR2: SNHLY and FYNNEI. The length of the CDR3 is 12 residues. V was shortened by 4 bases and J by 7 bases, with 8 bases between the two germline ends. As DNA, the CDR3 is TGTGCCAGCAGTGTAGTATATAATGAGCAGTTCTTC. This encodes CASSVVYNEQFF.

This CDR3 is CASSLTSGNPEQYF. The CDR3 bases are TGTGCCAGCAGCCTGACTAGCGGGAACCCCGAGCAGTACTTC. The chain is built from TRBV5-5 and TRBJ2-7, with 11 bases matching TRBD2. Per germline, CDR1 SGHKS and CDR2 YYEKEE (reference sequence). The CDR3 loop spans 14 amino acids. The J segment lost 6 bases and the V segment lost 4 bases, leaving 6 bases of the junction unmatched.

V and J are TRBV5-1 and TRBJ2-7; 11 bases agree with TRBD2. V lost 4 bases to trimming and J lost 1 base; unmatched junction nucleotides: 4. CDR1 and CDR2 from the germline V gene are SGHRS and YFSETQ. The CDR3 has 15 residues. CDR3 sequence: CASSDSGRDSYEQYF. The CDR3, as DNA: TGCGCCAGCAGCGATAGCGGGAGGGATTCCTACGAGCAGTACTTC.